This entry concerns a single TCR beta chain. Clones were sequenced by immunoSEQ multiplex PCR, and TCRdb holds only the in-frame ones, with some missing. Altogether about 220,000 clones are present, around 81% being singletons, with the ten largest covering about 2.3%. Germline CDR1 and CDR2: LGHDT and YNNKEL (reference sequence). The trim removed 3 bases at V and 7 bases at J, leaving 10 bases unmatched. The CDR3 loop spans 16 amino acids. The data are from a study of blood T cell repertoires in COVID-19. Across the whole study: PBMCs, B-cell-depleted T cells, or T cells provided the cDNA or gDNA that made up the material.

This chain connects TRBV3-1 (or the pseudogene TRBV3-2) to TRBJ2-1; TRBD1 matches at 9 bases. The sample was peripheral blood. This TCR came from an older woman with acute or convalescent COVID-19. The DNA of the CDR3 is TGTGCCAGCAGCCATGCCCCGGGACAGGGCAATAATGAGCAGTTCTTC. Translating gives CASSHAPGQGNNEQFF.